This T cell receptor beta chain was identified in a study of T cells in tumors after PD-1 blockade. Study-level background: No patient had prior checkpoint blockade, systemic immunosuppression, or radiotherapy within 4 weeks. Treatment was either pembrolizumab 200 mg every 3 weeks or cemiplimab 350 mg every 2 weeks.

J was trimmed by 4 bases and V by 3 bases; bases with no gene match: 7. The CDR3 loop spans 15 amino acids. Germline assignment: CDR1 DFQATT and CDR2 SNEGSKA (reference sequence). Libraries were prepared by immunoSEQ multiplex PCR; TCRdb keeps only in-frame clonotypes and omits some of them. The table shows about 20,000 clones, with around 80% occurring only once. Sequencing used PBMCs, obtained before anti-PD-1 treatment. This chain joins TRBV20-1 and TRBJ1-3; 9 bases match TRBD1. The sequence derives from a human donor with basal cell carcinoma. CDR3: CSASMGGTGGNTIYF. Here the CDR3 DNA reads TGCAGTGCTAGTATGGGCGGGACAGGGGGAAACACCATATATTTT.